These T cell receptor beta chains were read from a single sample in a study of T cell repertoires in cytomegalovirus infection. TCRdb passed the reads through MiXCR, listing each CDR3 protein once. The data hold almost 550,000 distinct CDR3 sequences, with approximately 15% observed a single time. Sequenced sample: CD8+ T cells from PBMCs. Receptors originate from a human donor in good health (CMV status not recorded). Some clones in this sample may be carry-over from other donors' samples. The CDR3 runs from the conserved cysteine through the conserved F or W. D genes are given only for firm matches. Part of the rows lack a size; the others show once, few, many or a class for expanded clones.

CDR3	DNA	size	V	J	D
CASSGVRGAAYEQYF	TGTGCCAGCAGTGGGGTCAGGGGTGCAGCCTACGAGCAGTACTTC	-	TRBV6-1	TRBJ2-7	-
CSVGGLSPEAFF	TGCAGCGTTGGAGGACTGTCCCCTGAAGCTTTCTTT	few	TRBV29-1	TRBJ1-1	-
CASNGIRDRGQETQYF	TGTGCCAGCAATGGGATCCGGGACAGGGGGCAAGAGACCCAGTACTTC	many	TRBV6-1	TRBJ2-5	TRBD1
CASRSLGARTSAAKNIQYF	TGTGCCAGCAGGTCTTTGGGGGCTCGAACCTCCGCGGCCAAAAACATTCAGTACTTC	many	TRBV6-6	TRBJ2-4	-
CASRRGKGSGNEQFF	TGTGCCAGCAGGAGAGGTAAGGGCTCCGGCAATGAGCAGTTCTTC	few	TRBV11-3	TRBJ2-1	-
CASSQEAWGNTYEQYF	TGCGCCAGCAGCCAAGAAGCGTGGGGTAATACCTACGAGCAGTACTTC	many	TRBV4-1	TRBJ2-7	-
CASSPPGLAGFNEQFF	TGTGCCAGCAGCCCCCCCGGACTAGCGGGTTTCAATGAGCAGTTCTTC	many	TRBV12-3/TRBV12-4	TRBJ2-1	TRBD2
CASSADRGTQYF	TGTGCCAGCAGTGCAGACAGGGGTACGCAGTATTTT	-	TRBV6-5	TRBJ2-3	TRBD1
CASSFSGRWETQYF	TGTGCCAGCAGTTTTTCGGGGCGGTGGGAGACCCAGTACTTC	few	TRBV27	TRBJ2-5	-
CASSEINTEAFF	TGTGCCAGCAGCGAAATTAACACTGAAGCTTTCTTT	many	TRBV7-8	TRBJ1-1	-
CASTQRESDRGPATEAFF	TGTGCCAGCACCCAAAGGGAGTCGGACAGGGGGCCGGCCACTGAAGCTTTCTTT	-	TRBV25-1	TRBJ1-1	TRBD1
CASSLIRTAHVQFF	TGTGCCAGCAGTTTAATCCGCACCGCCCACGTGCAGTTCTTC	many	TRBV27	TRBJ2-1	-
CASSPGGATLHF	TGTGCCAGCAGTCCGGGAGGTGCCACCCTCCACTTT	-	TRBV6-6	TRBJ1-6	-
CASSLERGGRVGANVLTF	TGTGCCAGCAGTTTAGAGCGGGGGGGCCGGGTCGGGGCCAACGTCCTGACTTTC	few	TRBV28	TRBJ2-6	TRBD2
CASSSAGTGNTDMQYF	TGTGCCAGCAGCTCAGCAGGGACAGGGAACACAGATATGCAGTATTTT	-	TRBV11-3	TRBJ2-3	TRBD1
CASSRYQPGRYNSPLHF	TGTGCCAGCAGCCGTTACCAGCCGGGAAGATATAATTCACCCCTCCACTTT	-	TRBV11-2	TRBJ1-6	-
CAWKGGRGYSNQPQHF	TGTGCCTGGAAGGGGGGCAGGGGATATAGCAATCAGCCCCAGCATTTT	few	TRBV30	TRBJ1-5	-
CASSSRRGGPGSYEQYF	TGTGCCAGTAGTAGTCGGAGAGGGGGGCCGGGGTCCTACGAGCAGTACTTC	-	TRBV19	TRBJ2-7	-
CATRDSSYEQYF	TGTGCCACCCGGGACAGTTCCTACGAGCAGTACTTC	many	TRBV19	TRBJ2-7	TRBD1
CASSPPSGNEQFF	TGTGCCAGCAGCCCCCCTTCGGGCAATGAGCAGTTCTTC	many	TRBV7-3	TRBJ2-1	-
CASSLAAEAGELFF	TGTGCTAGCAGCTTAGCTGCGGAGGCCGGGGAGCTGTTTTTT	many	TRBV7-7	TRBJ2-2	-
CASSSLASNQPQHF	TGTGCCAGCAGCTCCTTGGCGAGCAATCAGCCCCAGCATTTT	-	TRBV27	TRBJ1-5	-
CSARGRGTNEKLFF	TGCAGTGCTAGGGGGCGGGGAACTAATGAAAAACTGTTTTTT	-	TRBV20-1	TRBJ1-4	-
CASSHSQGQPQHF	TGCGCCAGCAGCCATTCACAGGGGCAGCCCCAGCATTTT	few	TRBV4-1	TRBJ1-5	TRBD1
CASSFRHSVGTGGYEQYF	TGTGCCAGCAGCTTTAGGCATAGCGTTGGGACAGGGGGTTACGAGCAGTACTTC	many	TRBV7-6	TRBJ2-7	TRBD1
CSAVDRTYGYTF	TGCAGTGCTGTCGACAGGACCTATGGCTACACCTTC	-	TRBV20-1	TRBJ1-2	-
CASSVRAGELFF	TGTGCCAGCAGTGTGCGAGCCGGGGAGCTGTTTTTT	many	TRBV25-1	TRBJ2-2	-
CASSFHRAIAGGPLEQFF	TGTGCCAGCAGTTTCCACCGGGCTATAGCGGGAGGGCCCCTTGAGCAGTTCTTC	many	TRBV28	TRBJ2-1	TRBD2
CASSISGTDYGYTF	TGTGCCAGTAGTATATCCGGGACGGACTATGGCTACACCTTC	-	TRBV19	TRBJ1-2	-
CASSLEFVGTGELFF	TGTGCCAGCAGCTTGGAGTTTGTTGGCACCGGGGAGCTGTTTTTT	-	TRBV7-9	TRBJ2-2	-
CASSSGSGVGNTIYF	TGTGCCAGCAGTTCCGGCAGCGGTGTGGGAAACACCATATATTTT	many	TRBV12-3/TRBV12-4	TRBJ1-3	-
CASSLDRGRTEAFF	TGTGCCAGCAGTTTGGACAGGGGGCGAACTGAAGCTTTCTTT	many	TRBV5-8	TRBJ1-1	TRBD1